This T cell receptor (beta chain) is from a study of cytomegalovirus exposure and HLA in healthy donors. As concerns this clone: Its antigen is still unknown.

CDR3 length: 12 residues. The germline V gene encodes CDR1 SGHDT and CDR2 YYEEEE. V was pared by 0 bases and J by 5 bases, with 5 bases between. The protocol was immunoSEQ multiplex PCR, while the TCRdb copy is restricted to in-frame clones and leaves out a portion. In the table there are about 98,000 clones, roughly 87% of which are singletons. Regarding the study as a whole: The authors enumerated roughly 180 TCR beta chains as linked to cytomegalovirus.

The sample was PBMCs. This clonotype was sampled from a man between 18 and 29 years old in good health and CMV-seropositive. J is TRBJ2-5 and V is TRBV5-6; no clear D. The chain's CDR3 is CASSLAPETQYF. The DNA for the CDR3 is TGTGCCAGCAGCTTGGCCCCGGAGACCCAGTACTTC.